A selection of T cell receptor beta chains follows, all from one sample in a study of CD8+ T cells in alopecia areata. Using immunoSEQ multiplex PCR, the repertoire was profiled, and TCRdb retains in-frame clones only, with some absent. Altogether around 180,000 clones are present, about three fifths being singletons, with the ten largest covering 1%. Material: CD4+ T cells sorted from blood, obtained at week 24, from a patient treated with tofacitinib. These receptor sequences come from a human donor with alopecia areata. CDR3s include the opening cysteine and the closing phenylalanine or tryptophan. Fields, in order: J gene, D gene, clone size, V gene, CDR3 protein, CDR3 DNA. The D gene is left open where the match is weak. Not all rows give a size; the values are once, few, many and, for expanded clones, a class.

TRBJ2-1,TRBD2,NA,TRBV2,CASRPLAGGTYNEQFF,TGTGCCAGCAGACCCCTAGCGGGGGGGACCTACAATGAGCAGTTCTTC
TRBJ2-4,TRBD1,NA,TRBV30,CAWSVRTGVNIQYF,TGTGCCTGGAGTGTACGGACAGGGGTAAACATTCAGTACTTC
TRBJ1-1,NA,many,TRBV9,CASSHGMENTEAFF,TGTGCCAGCAGCCACGGGATGGAGAACACTGAAGCTTTCTTT
TRBJ1-1,NA,NA,TRBV5-1,CASSLLTANTEAFF,TGCGCCAGCAGCTTATTAACAGCGAACACTGAAGCTTTCTTT
TRBJ2-7,NA,few,TRBV19,CASSRRDGPYEQYF,TGTGCCAGTAGTCGCCGGGACGGACCCTACGAGCAGTACTTC
TRBJ1-5,NA,NA,TRBV4-3,CASSQDSNQPQHF,TGCGCCAGCAGCCAAGATTCGAATCAGCCCCAGCATTTT
TRBJ1-5,NA,many,TRBV18,CASSGDGNQPQHF,TGTGCCAGCTCAGGGGACGGCAATCAGCCCCAGCATTTT
TRBJ2-7,NA,few,TRBV15,CATSRATGRGSYEQYF,TGTGCCACCAGCAGAGCTACCGGAAGGGGTTCCTACGAGCAGTACTTC
TRBJ2-5,NA,NA,TRBV20-1,CSARQQETQYF,TGCAGTGCTAGACAGCAAGAGACCCAGTACTTC
TRBJ1-1,NA,few,TRBV5-1,CASSLQGGMNTEAFF,TGCGCCAGCAGCCTACAGGGTGGCATGAACACTGAAGCTTTCTTT
TRBJ2-5,NA,NA,TRBV29-1,CSVGQSYETQYF,TGCAGCGTTGGACAGTCGTACGAGACCCAGTACTTC
TRBJ2-2,NA,NA,TRBV15,CATSRGSSTGELFF,TGTGCCACCAGCAGAGGGTCCAGCACCGGGGAGCTGTTTTTT
TRBJ1-1,TRBD1,few,TRBV10-1,CASSSHRGTEAFF,TGCGCCAGCAGTTCCCACAGGGGCACTGAAGCTTTCTTT
TRBJ1-1,NA,few,TRBV29-1,CSVVRGGRTEAFF,TGCAGCGTTGTACGGGGAGGGCGGACTGAAGCTTTCTTT
TRBJ2-1,NA,NA,TRBV4-3,CASSHDLGPGENEQFF,TGCGCCAGCAGCCACGACCTAGGTCCGGGGGAGAATGAGCAGTTCTTC
TRBJ2-7,NA,NA,TRBV10-2,CASSESANEQYF,TGCGCCAGCAGTGAGTCGGCTAACGAGCAGTACTTC
TRBJ1-2,TRBD1,NA,TRBV30,CAWSVSGGNYGYTF,TGTGCCTGGAGTGTATCAGGGGGGAACTATGGCTACACCTTC
TRBJ1-5,NA,NA,TRBV5-6,CASSLINEDQPQHF,TGTGCCAGCAGCTTGATCAATGAGGATCAGCCCCAGCATTTT
TRBJ1-2,NA,many,TRBV25-1,CASSEYGPYGYTF,TGTGCCAGCAGTGAATATGGGCCCTATGGCTACACCTTC
TRBJ2-6,TRBD1,NA,TRBV5-1,CASSPGTGGSSGANVLTF,TGCGCCAGCAGCCCGGGGACAGGGGGTAGCTCTGGGGCCAACGTCCTGACTTTC
TRBJ2-6,NA,NA,TRBV27,CASSITASGANVLTF,TGTGCCAGCTCAATAACAGCCTCTGGGGCCAACGTCCTGACTTTC
TRBJ2-7,TRBD1,NA,TRBV5-6,CASSETTGYYEQYF,TGTGCCAGCAGCGAGACGACAGGGTACTACGAGCAGTACTTC
TRBJ1-2,NA,NA,TRBV2,CASSEALHEYGYTF,TGTGCCAGCAGTGAAGCGCTTCATGAGTATGGCTACACCTTC
TRBJ1-1,NA,NA,TRBV11-2,CASSSQRGGNTEAFF,TGTGCCAGCAGCTCCCAAAGAGGAGGTAACACTGAAGCTTTCTTT
TRBJ1-5,NA,NA,TRBV4-3,CASSQTSDGNQPQHF,TGCGCCAGCAGCCAAACTTCGGACGGTAATCAGCCCCAGCATTTT
TRBJ2-1,NA,NA,TRBV29-1,CSAPRSGVPFF,TGCAGCGCCCCAAGGTCGGGGGTTCCGTTCTTC
TRBJ2-6,NA,few,TRBV29-1,CSVEVSGANVLTF,TGCAGCGTTGAGGTCTCTGGGGCCAACGTCCTGACTTTC
TRBJ2-3,NA,NA,TRBV9,CASAVFSSTDTQYF,TGTGCCAGTGCTGTGTTTAGTAGCACAGATACGCAGTATTTT
TRBJ1-2,TRBD1,NA,TRBV25-1,CASSDLDRFYGYTF,TGTGCCAGCAGTGATCTGGACAGGTTCTATGGCTACACCTTC
TRBJ1-6,NA,NA,TRBV25-1,CASIGTYNSPLHF,TGTGCCAGCATCGGGACCTATAATTCACCCCTCCACTTT
TRBJ1-5,NA,NA,TRBV19,CASSILAGTNQPQHF,TGTGCCAGTAGTATCCTCGCAGGGACAAATCAGCCCCAGCATTTT
TRBJ2-1,NA,NA,TRBV4-1,CASSQAGVGTPQFF,TGCGCCAGCAGCCAAGCCGGCGTTGGAACCCCGCAGTTCTTC
TRBJ1-5,NA,few,TRBV10-3,CAISEGYGNQPQHF,TGTGCCATCAGTGAGGGCTATGGCAATCAGCCCCAGCATTTT
TRBJ2-2,NA,few,TRBV29-1,CSAGRTSTGELFF,TGCAGCGCTGGGAGGACTTCCACCGGGGAGCTGTTTTTT
TRBJ2-3,NA,NA,TRBV7-2,CASSLDWGTDTQYF,TGTGCCAGCAGCTTGGACTGGGGCACAGATACGCAGTATTTT
TRBJ1-1,TRBD1,NA,TRBV29-1,CSVEGQLNTEAFF,TGCAGCGTTGAGGGACAGCTGAACACTGAAGCTTTCTTT
TRBJ1-5,NA,NA,TRBV19,CASSMRGPSGQPQHF,TGTGCCAGTAGTATGAGAGGGCCCTCGGGGCAGCCCCAGCATTTT
TRBJ2-1,NA,NA,TRBV29-1,CSVEGWRDSYNEQFF,TGCAGCGTTGAGGGGTGGAGGGACTCCTACAATGAGCAGTTCTTC
TRBJ2-2,TRBD1,few,TRBV6-1,CASGRQGRTGELFF,TGTGCCAGCGGAAGACAGGGAAGAACCGGGGAGCTGTTTTTT
TRBJ1-5,NA,NA,TRBV6-1,CASSEATAAVQPQHF,TGTGCCAGCAGTGAAGCGACAGCCGCAGTTCAGCCCCAGCATTTT
TRBJ1-6,NA,NA,TRBV7-9,CASSFHPTGTNSPLHF,TGTGCCAGCAGCTTTCACCCCACAGGGACCAATTCACCCCTCCACTTT
TRBJ2-1,NA,NA,TRBV4-3,CASSQEGTHNEQFF,TGCGCCAGCAGCCAAGAGGGGACCCACAATGAGCAGTTCTTC
TRBJ1-1,NA,NA,TRBV29-1,CSVVSGSNTEAFF,TGCAGCGTTGTATCAGGTTCGAACACTGAAGCTTTCTTT
TRBJ1-5,NA,NA,TRBV4-3,CASSQDDDGNQPQHF,TGCGCCAGCAGCCAAGACGACGACGGCAATCAGCCCCAGCATTTT
TRBJ1-5,TRBD1,NA,TRBV19,CASKRSDRAQDSNQPQHF,TGTGCCAGCAAGCGATCGGACAGGGCCCAGGATAGCAATCAGCCCCAGCATTTT
TRBJ2-7,NA,NA,TRBV6-5,CASGVGAASSYEQYF,TGTGCCAGCGGGGTGGGGGCAGCCAGCTCCTACGAGCAGTACTTC
TRBJ2-7,NA,NA,TRBV30,CASAVDPPYEQYF,TGTGCCTCCGCTGTGGACCCCCCCTACGAGCAGTACTTC
TRBJ2-7,NA,few,TRBV29-1,CSVVRGIQDYEQYF,TGCAGCGTTGTACGGGGAATTCAAGACTACGAGCAGTACTTC
TRBJ1-2,NA,NA,TRBV2,CASSLTGGDAVGGYTF,TGTGCCAGCAGCCTAACCGGTGGGGATGCGGTAGGTGGCTACACCTTC
TRBJ2-2,NA,NA,TRBV2,CASSVGPTVVGELFF,TGTGCCAGCAGTGTGGGCCCGACAGTCGTCGGGGAGCTGTTTTTT
TRBJ2-2,NA,NA,TRBV29-1,CSVEDRRSNTGELSF,TGCAGCGTTGAAGATAGGAGGTCGAACACCGGGGAGCTGTCTTTT
TRBJ1-1,TRBD1,NA,TRBV29-1,CSVVYRGNTEAFF,TGCAGCGTTGTTTACAGGGGAAACACTGAAGCTTTCTTT
TRBJ1-2,NA,once,TRBV30,CARGNGPYGYTF,TGTGCCCGCGGTAACGGACCCTATGGCTACACCTTC
TRBJ2-2,NA,few,TRBV4-3,CASSQAPGSDTGELFF,TGCGCCAGCAGCCAAGCTCCAGGTTCCGACACCGGGGAGCTGTTTTTT
TRBJ2-1,NA,once,TRBV4-3,CASSQHIKGYNEQFF,TGCGCCAGCAGCCAACATATCAAGGGGTACAATGAGCAGTTCTTC
TRBJ1-2,NA,NA,TRBV27,CASSSRVRGGGYTF,TGTGCCAGCAGTTCAAGGGTTCGCGGCGGTGGCTACACCTTC
TRBJ2-3,NA,NA,TRBV10-2,CASRVSVTDTQYF,TGCGCCAGCAGGGTATCCGTTACAGATACGCAGTATTTT
TRBJ1-1,TRBD1,NA,TRBV29-1,CSFRDRGTEAFF,TGCAGCTTCCGGGACAGGGGCACTGAAGCTTTCTTT
TRBJ2-6,NA,NA,TRBV9,CASSVGIPGSGANVLTF,TGTGCCAGCAGCGTAGGAATCCCTGGCTCTGGGGCCAACGTCCTGACTTTC